The 25 T cell receptor beta chains below all came from one sample that was sequenced in a study of tumor-infiltrating lymphocytes in glioblastoma multiforme. Three nested ARM-PCR rounds with V-beta and C-beta primers built TCRB libraries. TCRdb re-called the multiplex PCR reads through MiXCR, storing one row per CDR3 protein. Seen here are 9,500 to 12,000 distinct CDR3 sequences, around two thirds observed once, and the top ten hold around 28%. Input material: brain tumor tissue. These receptors all stem from a male donor with glioblastoma.

In the case of this clonotype: The missing conserved phenylalanine or tryptophan at the end of this CDR3 makes a read error likely. The rearrangement joins TRBV7-2 to TRBJ2-3; D unresolved. Germline CDR1 reads SGHTA; CDR2 reads FQGNSA. Trimming pared 5 bases from V and 0 bases from J, leaving 9 bases between. The CDR3 loop spans 14 amino acids. CDR3 sequence reads: CASSQLTSTDTQYL. In nucleotides, the CDR3 is TGTGCCAGCAGCCAGCTTACTAGCACAGATACGCAGTATTTA.

This clonotype was seen ten or more times. The chain employs TRBV11-2 and TRBJ2-7; 13 bases are shared with TRBD2. Germline loops: CDR1 SGHAT, CDR2 FQNNGV. The CDR3 runs to 15 residues. The V and J ends lost 5 bases and 2 bases, in that order; junction bases with no gene match: 3. This CDR3 is CASSPGLAGAYEQYF. CDR3 sequence (DNA): TGTGCCAGCAGCCCCGGACTAGCGGGGGCCTACGAGCAGTACTTC.

Worth noting for this clonotype: The conserved final phenylalanine or tryptophan is absent from the CDR3, which likely points to a read error. The DNA is omitted, as the CDR3 cannot be located on it reliably, and the CDR3 follows TCRdb's listing. CDR3 region: CSAVDREGAKNIQCL. The chain joins TRBV20-1 to TRBJ2-4; the listed D gene, TRBD1, was not tested against the DNA. The CDR3 is 15 residues long, counting both termini. Germline CDR1 and CDR2: DFQATT and SNEGSKA (reference sequence).

The V call is TRBV20-1, the J call TRBJ2-3; D is tentatively TRBD1 or TRBD2 (6 bases each). The germline CDR1 and CDR2 sequences are DFQATT and SNEGSKA (reference sequence). This CDR3 has 17 amino acids. The germline V and J ends were trimmed by 8 bases and 0 bases, with 24 bases remaining between them. The CDR3 DNA reads as TGCAGTTTAGCGTGGTTATCACAGGGACTTAGCACAGATACGCAGTATTTT. It encodes CSLAWLSQGLSTDTQYF.

Details on this clonotype: The CDR3 does not close with the conserved phenylalanine or tryptophan, likely indicating a read error. The chain joins TRBV11-3 to TRBJ1-2; D is perhaps TRBD1 (5 bases). V was shortened by 3 bases and J by 4 bases, with 12 bases between the two germline ends. Germline V gives CDR1 SGHNT, CDR2 YENEEA. The CDR3 extends over 14 amino acids. CDR3 sequence reads: CASSFYGDPYGYTL. CDR3 bases: TGTGCCAGCAGCTTTTACGGGGACCCCTATGGCTACACCCTC.

This clonotype has just a few counts. Its ends do not fully match the called genes, so a read error is possible. CDR3 sequence reads: CASSQDSGGSNQPQQF. For the CDR3, the DNA is TGTGCCAGCAGCCAAGATTCAGGGGGTAGCAATCAGCCCCAGCAGTTT. The chain joins TRBV3-1 to TRBJ1-5, with 7 bases aligning to TRBD1. CDR3 length equals 16 residues. Germline loops: CDR1 LGHDT, CDR2 YNNKEL (reference sequence).

In its sample, this clonotype was seen many times. This chain uses TRBV7-2 with TRBJ1-5; no clear D gene. Germline lookup yields CDR1 SGHTA and CDR2 FQGNSA. The CDR3 length is 17 residues. V was pared by 1 base and J by 0 bases, with 13 bases between. CDR3: CASSLGVGSDSNQPQHF. The CDR3 DNA is TGTGCCAGCAGCTTAGGAGTGGGGTCTGATAGCAATCAGCCCCAGCATTTT.

This clonotype is medium-sized. This chain links TRBV20-1 with TRBJ1-5, with D tentatively TRBD1 (6 bases). Germline lookup yields CDR1 DFQATT and CDR2 SNEGSKA (reference sequence). Trimming stripped 6 bases from V and 11 bases from J, with 23 bases between. This CDR3 spans 14 amino acids. This chain's CDR3 is CSATTTGLGRAQHF. CDR3 DNA sequence: TGCAGTGCCACCACGACAGGCCTGGGTAGGGCCCAGCATTTT.

Concerning this clonotype itself: An end of the junction differs from the germline gene, which may be a read error. V usage is TRBV6-6 and J usage is TRBJ2-1; 8 nucleotides line up with TRBD1. Germline assignment: CDR1 MNHNY and CDR2 SVGAGI (reference sequence). This CDR3 has 13 amino acids. The CDR3: CAGSDRVGSEQFF. DNA for the CDR3: TGTGCCGGATCGGACAGGGTGGGGTCTGAGCAATTCTTC.

This clonotype has at least ten counts. This rearrangement joins TRBV7-9 to TRBJ2-5; no clear D. V was trimmed by 4 bases and J by 5 bases, leaving 11 bases between them. Germline V lookup: CDR1 SEHNR, CDR2 FQNEAQ (reference sequence). The CDR3 is 13 residues long. The CDR3: CASSSTPEETQYF. In nucleotides, the CDR3 is TGTGCCAGCAGCTCAACCCCGGAGGAGACCCAGTACTTC.

This clonotype turned up a few times. The rearrangement links TRBV20-1 to TRBJ2-3; no definite D call. Trimming took 0 bases from V and 8 from J, leaving 6 bases between them. CDR3 length equals 11 residues. Germline CDR1 is DFQATT and CDR2 is SNEGSKA (reference sequence). The CDR3 region is CSARDLSTQYF. CDR3 coding DNA: TGCAGTGCTAGAGATTTGAGTACGCAGTATTTT.

Turning to this clonotype: A much larger clone differs from this one at a single base, so this may be a read error. The chain is built from TRBV11-1 and TRBJ2-1; D ambiguous. In germline, CDR1 is SGHAT, CDR2 FQDESV (reference sequence). The V end lost 2 bases, the J end lost 6 bases, and 11 bases lay between the germline ends. The CDR3 totals 14 residues. CDR3 loop: CASSLLMALNEQFF. The CDR3 coding sequence is TGTGCCAGCAGCTTATTAATGGCGCTCAATGAGCAGTTCTTC.

Notes on this clonotype: At one end, the junction sequence differs from germline, possibly due to a read error. J is TRBJ2-3 and V is TRBV20-1; 9 bases align to TRBD2. The CDR3 is 14 residues long. Germline V gene data show CDR1 as DFQATT and CDR2 as SNEGSKA (reference sequence). The CDR3 protein is CSAMAGTSTVTQYF. CDR3 coding DNA: TGCAGTGCTATGGCCGGGACTAGCACAGTTACGCAGTATTTT.

Regarding this clonotype: One end of the junction varies from germline; a read error may be responsible. The CDR3 coding sequence is TGTGCCAGCAGTTACTCTTTACACCGACAACACGAGCAGTATTTC. Translating it yields CASSYSLHRQHEQYF. The chain combines TRBV6-5 with TRBJ2-7; no reliable D call. In germline, CDR1 is MNHEY, CDR2 SVGAGI. CDR3 size: 15 residues.

This clonotype was detected many times. A much larger clone differs from this one at a single base, so this may be a read error. The CDR3 DNA is TGTGCCAGCGGCATCGACAGGGGGACCGGGGAGCTGTTTTTT. Its protein product is CASGIDRGTGELFF. This chain connects TRBV7-8 to TRBJ2-2, with 9 bases aligning to TRBD1. Germline V gives CDR1 SGHVS, CDR2 FQNEAQ. This CDR3 has 14 amino acids. With 8 bases clipped from V and 5 bases from J, the junction kept 6 bases outside the gene matches.

V gene TRBV20-1 combines with J gene TRBJ2-7; D possibly uses TRBD1 or TRBD2 (7 bases each). Trimming shortened V by 5 bases and J by 8 bases, and 10 bases separated the two germline ends. Germline-derived CDR1 and CDR2 are DFQATT and SNEGSKA (reference sequence). The CDR3 contains 10 residues. The CDR3, as DNA: TGCAGTGCTGGGAGGGGGCAGCAGTACTTC. Protein: CSAGRGQQYF.

As concerns this clonotype: One end of the junction does not line up with germline, which may come from a read error. This chain links TRBV6-1 with TRBJ2-1, with a weak D call TRBD2 (7 bases). This CDR3 contains 17 residues. The germline CDR1 and CDR2 sequences are MNHNS and SASEGT. CDR3 sequence (DNA): TGCGCCAGCAGCCAGCGTTGGGGGGGGCTTCGATCCAATGAGCGGTTTTTC. Translated, it gives CASSQRWGGLRSNERFF.

About this clonotype itself: An end of the junction differs from the germline gene, which may be a read error. The chain employs TRBV11-2 and TRBJ2-7, with 8 bases lining up with TRBD2. Germline V gene lookup returns CDR1 SGHAT and CDR2 FQNNGV. The CDR3 loop spans 15 amino acids. Here the CDR3 DNA reads TGTGCCAGCAACCAGACCAGCGGGGGCTCCGACGAGCAGTACTTC. This codes for CASNQTSGGSDEQYF.

This clonotype was counted only a few times. The chain is built from TRBV11-2 and TRBJ2-3; 7 positions agree with TRBD1. Germline-derived CDR1 and CDR2 are SGHAT and FQNNGV. J was trimmed by 4 bases and V by 6 bases; bases with no gene match: 10. This CDR3 is 15 amino acids long. Here the CDR3 reads CASRWKGQRPDTQYF. The CDR3 DNA reads TGTGCCAGCAGGTGGAAGGGACAGCGACCAGATACGCAGTATTTT. Drawing the rest from reference TRBV11-2 and TRBJ2-3, the complete variable domain is EAGVAQSPRYKIIEKRQSVAFWCNPISGHATLYWYQQILGQGPKLLIQFQNNGVVDDSQLPKDRFSAERLKGVDSTLKIQPAKLEDSAVYLCASRWKGQRPDTQYFGPGTRLTVL.

The chain couples TRBV20-1 to TRBJ1-6, with 7 bases that match TRBD1. CDR1 and CDR2 (germline): DFQATT, SNEGSKA (reference sequence). J lost 9 bases, V lost 5 bases, and 10 bases had no gene match. The CDR3 is made up of 14 amino acids. CDR3 loop: CSAAAPRGGSPLHF. Written as DNA, the CDR3 is TGCAGTGCTGCCGCCCCCAGGGGGGGTTCACCCCTCCACTTT.

The J gene is TRBJ2-7, the V gene TRBV20-1; 8 nucleotides match TRBD2. The V and J ends lost 1 base and 5 bases, in that order; junction bases with no gene match: 10. The germline CDR1 and CDR2 sequences are DFQATT and SNEGSKA (reference sequence). CDR3 length: 15 residues. CDR3 region: CSARGINREGNEQYF. The DNA for the CDR3 is TGCAGTGCTAGAGGTATCAACCGGGAGGGAAACGAGCAGTACTTC.

Regarding this clonotype: At one end, the junction sequence differs from germline, possibly due to a read error. The genes are TRBV12-3 or TRBV12-4 and TRBJ1-4; D remains unclear. The CDR3 consists of 14 residues. CDR3 sequence (DNA): TGTGGCAGCAGTGAACGGACCTTTTTCGAAGAACTGTTTTTT. Amino acids: CGSSERTFFEELFF.

A single count supports this clonotype. Its ends do not fully match the called genes, so a read error is possible. V gene TRBV27 combines with J gene TRBJ2-3; D is unresolved. Germline V CDR1 and CDR2: MNHEY, SMNVEV (reference sequence). This CDR3 spans 14 amino acids. The CDR3 loop is CASSLDSSTDTQYF. The CDR3 coding sequence is TGTGCCAGTAGTTTAGACTCTAGCACAGATACGCAGTATTTT.

This clonotype is medium-sized by share. The chain joins TRBV10-2 to TRBJ2-5; a possible D gene is TRBD2 (5 bases). Germline CDR1 reads WSHSY; CDR2 reads SAAADI. The V and J ends lost 6 bases and 5 bases respectively, with 25 bases between them. The CDR3 totals 17 residues. In DNA, the CDR3 is TGCGCCAGCAGGGGGAGAACTGGACTCATCTCGGGGGAGACCCAGTACTTC. Protein product: CASRGRTGLISGETQYF.

The chain recombines TRBV28 with TRBJ1-4; D unresolved. This CDR3 contains 14 residues. Germline loops: CDR1 MDHEN, CDR2 SYDVKM. Trimming left V 7 bases short and J 0 bases short, with 9 bases between. The CDR3 reads CASNPGATNEKLFF. CDR3 nucleotides: TGTGCCAGCAATCCAGGTGCAACTAATGAAAAACTGTTTTTT. Full variable domain (rest looked up from reference TRBV28 and TRBJ1-4): DVKVTQSSRYLVKRTGEKVFLECVQDMDHENMFWYRQDPGLGLRLIYFSYDVKMKEKGDIPEGYSVSREKKERFSLILESASTNQTSMYLCASNPGATNEKLFFGSGTQLSVL.